The T cell receptor beta chain described here comes from a study of blood T cell repertoires in COVID-19. Study as a whole: Both acute and convalescent COVID-19 samples were obtained from the United States, Italy and Spain. From T cells, B-cell-depleted T cells, or PBMCs came the material, which was cDNA or gDNA.

Germline V gene sequence: CDR1 KGHDR, CDR2 SFDVKD. The CDR3 consists of 16 residues. V was pared by 2 bases and J by 12 bases, with 15 bases of the junction left unmatched. Per the study methods: The assay estimated nucleated cells by amplifying reference gene primers. TCRdb keeps only in-frame clones here, not all; method: immunoSEQ multiplex PCR. D and trimming come from the DNA, and the V and J calls and clone size come from that table. The data contain some 150,000 clones, roughly nine tenths of them seen just once; the ten biggest clones take up 2.5% to 3.5%. The clonotype originates from a man in his 60s with acute or convalescent COVID-19. The sample taken for sequencing was peripheral blood. The chain employs TRBV24-1 and TRBJ1-5; 7 positions match TRBD1. CDR3 sequence: CATSDWGQLGTQYQHF. CDR3 coding DNA: TGTGCCACCAGTGATTGGGGACAGCTAGGAACCCAGTACCAGCATTTT.